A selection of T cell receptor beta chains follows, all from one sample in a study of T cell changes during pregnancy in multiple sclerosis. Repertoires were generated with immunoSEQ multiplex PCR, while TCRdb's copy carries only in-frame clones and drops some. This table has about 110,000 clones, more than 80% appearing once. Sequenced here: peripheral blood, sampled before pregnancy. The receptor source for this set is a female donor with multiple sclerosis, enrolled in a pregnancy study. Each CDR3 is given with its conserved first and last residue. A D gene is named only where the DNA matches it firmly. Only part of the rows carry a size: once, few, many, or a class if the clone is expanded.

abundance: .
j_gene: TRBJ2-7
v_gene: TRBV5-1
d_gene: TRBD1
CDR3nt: TGCGCCAGCAGCCCCGGGACAGGCTCGTCCTACGAGCAGTACTTC
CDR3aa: CASSPGTGSSYEQYF

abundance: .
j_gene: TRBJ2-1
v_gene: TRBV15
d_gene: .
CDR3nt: TGTGCCACCAGCAGAGCGGAGGTTTCGAGCTACAATGAGCAGTTCTTC
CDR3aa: CATSRAEVSSYNEQFF

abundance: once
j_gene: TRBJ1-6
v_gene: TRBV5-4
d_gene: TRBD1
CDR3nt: TGTGCCAGCAGCTTGGTTGGACAGGGGGCTCATTCACCCCTCCACTTT
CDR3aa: CASSLVGQGAHSPLHF

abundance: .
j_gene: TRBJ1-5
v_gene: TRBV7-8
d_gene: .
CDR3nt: TGTGCCAGCAGCCAGGGAGGGTTTCAGCCCCAGCATTTT
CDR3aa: CASSQGGFQPQHF

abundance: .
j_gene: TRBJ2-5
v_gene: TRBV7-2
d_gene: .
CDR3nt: TGTGCCAGCAGCCGACCGGGGGAAGAGACCCAGTACTTC
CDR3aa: CASSRPGEETQYF

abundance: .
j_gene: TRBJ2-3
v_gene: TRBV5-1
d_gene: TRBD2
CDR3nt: TGCGCCAGCAGCGTGGGACTAGCGGCCACAGATACGCAGTATTTT
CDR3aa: CASSVGLAATDTQYF

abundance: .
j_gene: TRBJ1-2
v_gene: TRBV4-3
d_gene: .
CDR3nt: TGCGCCAGCAGCCAAGACGTCCTACAGGTTCCTACCTATGGCTACACCTTC
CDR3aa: CASSQDVLQVPTYGYTF

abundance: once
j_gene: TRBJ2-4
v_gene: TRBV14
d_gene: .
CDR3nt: TGTGCCAGCAGCCGCGACTACTATGGCATTCAGTACTTC
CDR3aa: CASSRDYYGIQYF

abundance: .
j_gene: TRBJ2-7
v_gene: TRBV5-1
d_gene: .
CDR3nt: TGCGCCAGCAGCCCGACAGAAACCTACGAGCAGTACTTC
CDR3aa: CASSPTETYEQYF

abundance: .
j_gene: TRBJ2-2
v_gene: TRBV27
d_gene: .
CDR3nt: TGTGCCAGCAGTTTGAGTATGGGACTGGGGACCGGGGAGCTGTTTTTT
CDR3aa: CASSLSMGLGTGELFF

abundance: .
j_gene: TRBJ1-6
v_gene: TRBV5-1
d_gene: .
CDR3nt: TGCGCCAGCAGCCAAGGACAGCCCGGGAATTCACCCCTCCACTTT
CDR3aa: CASSQGQPGNSPLHF

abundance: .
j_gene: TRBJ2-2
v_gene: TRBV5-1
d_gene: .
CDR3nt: TGCGCCAGCAGCTTGGTTTCGGGGATCGCCGGGGAGCTGTTTTTT
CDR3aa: CASSLVSGIAGELFF

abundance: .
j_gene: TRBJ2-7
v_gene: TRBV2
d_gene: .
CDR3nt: TGTGCCAGCAGTGACGGGGGGACATCGAGCGAGCAGTACTTC
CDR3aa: CASSDGGTSSEQYF

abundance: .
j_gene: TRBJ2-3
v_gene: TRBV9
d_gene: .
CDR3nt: TGTGCCAGCAGCGAAGCACCCTTTAGAGCCGATACGCAGTATTTT
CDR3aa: CASSEAPFRADTQYF

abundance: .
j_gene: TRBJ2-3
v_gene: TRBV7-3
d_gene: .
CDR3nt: TGTGCCAGCAGCTTAGGGGGGACTAGCACAGATACGCAGTATTTT
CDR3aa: CASSLGGTSTDTQYF

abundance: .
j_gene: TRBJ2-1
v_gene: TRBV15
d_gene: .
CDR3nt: TGTGCCACCAGCAGAGAGAAGGGGAATGAGCAGTTCTTC
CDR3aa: CATSREKGNEQFF

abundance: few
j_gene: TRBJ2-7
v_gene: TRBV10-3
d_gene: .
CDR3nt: TGTGCCATCAGTGAGCAGGGGTACGAGCAGTACTTC
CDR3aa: CAISEQGYEQYF

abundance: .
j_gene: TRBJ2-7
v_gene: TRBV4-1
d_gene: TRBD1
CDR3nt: TGCGCCAGCAGCGGGGACAGGGACCACACCGAGCAGTACTTC
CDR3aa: CASSGDRDHTEQYF

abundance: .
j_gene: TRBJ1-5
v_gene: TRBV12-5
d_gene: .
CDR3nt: TGTGCTAGTGGTTTGCCACCTGGGGACACCAATCAGCCCCAGCATTTT
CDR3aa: CASGLPPGDTNQPQHF

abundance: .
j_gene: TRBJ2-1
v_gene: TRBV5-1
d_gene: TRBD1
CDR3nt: TGCGCCAGCAGCTTCCGGACAGGGGGTGTCTACAATGAGCAGTTCTTC
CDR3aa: CASSFRTGGVYNEQFF

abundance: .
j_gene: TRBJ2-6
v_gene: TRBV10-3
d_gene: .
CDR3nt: TGTGCCACCGGGACATTCGATATTTCTGAGACCTCTGGGGCCAACGTCCTGACTTTC
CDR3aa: CATGTFDISETSGANVLTF

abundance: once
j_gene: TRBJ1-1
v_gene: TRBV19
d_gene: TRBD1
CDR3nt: TGTGCCACCGGACAGGGGCGCTCGACTGAAGCTTTCTTT
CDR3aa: CATGQGRSTEAFF

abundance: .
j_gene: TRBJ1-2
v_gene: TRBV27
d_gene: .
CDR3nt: TGTGCCAGCAGCCTAGACAGTCGGGTTGGCTACACCTTC
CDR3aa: CASSLDSRVGYTF

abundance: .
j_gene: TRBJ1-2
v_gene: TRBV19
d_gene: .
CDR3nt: TGTGCCAGTAGGATTCGCGGAGCTTCTAACTATGGCTACACCTTC
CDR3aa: CASRIRGASNYGYTF

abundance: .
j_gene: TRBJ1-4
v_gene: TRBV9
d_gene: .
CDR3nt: TGTGCCAGCAGCGTAGCCAAGGGGTGGAATGAAAAACTGTTTTTT
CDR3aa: CASSVAKGWNEKLFF

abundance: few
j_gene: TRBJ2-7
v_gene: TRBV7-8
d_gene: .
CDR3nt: TGTGCCAGCAGCTTAGCGCGGGGCGGCTACGAGCAGTACTTC
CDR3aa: CASSLARGGYEQYF

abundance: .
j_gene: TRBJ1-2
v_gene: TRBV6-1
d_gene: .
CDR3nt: TGTGCCAGCAGGACCCTACAGGGACCATATGGCTACACCTTC
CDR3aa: CASRTLQGPYGYTF

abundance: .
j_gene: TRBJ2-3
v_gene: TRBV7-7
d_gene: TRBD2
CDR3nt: TGTGCCAGCAGCTTAGCGAGGACTAGCGGGACAGATACGCAGTATTTT
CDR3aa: CASSLARTSGTDTQYF

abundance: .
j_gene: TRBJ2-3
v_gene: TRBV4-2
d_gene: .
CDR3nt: TGTGCCAGCAGCCAAGATTTAGCTTCGATCGACACAGATACGCAGTATTTT
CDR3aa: CASSQDLASIDTDTQYF

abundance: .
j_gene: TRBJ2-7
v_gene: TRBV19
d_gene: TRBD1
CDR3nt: TGTGCCAGTCCCATTGTTGAGACCCGCGTCCCGGGACAGGGGGATAGGTCCTACGAGCAGTACTTC
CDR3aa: CASPIVETRVPGQGDRSYEQYF

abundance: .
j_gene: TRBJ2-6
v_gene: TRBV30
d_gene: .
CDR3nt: TGTGCCTGGAGTGTTAGAGCTGGGGCCAACGTCCTGACTTTC
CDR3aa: CAWSVRAGANVLTF

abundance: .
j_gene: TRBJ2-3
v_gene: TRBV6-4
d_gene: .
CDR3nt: TGTGCCAGCAGTGACACCCGAGGGGGGGACCGCACAGATACGCAGTATTTT
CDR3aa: CASSDTRGGDRTDTQYF

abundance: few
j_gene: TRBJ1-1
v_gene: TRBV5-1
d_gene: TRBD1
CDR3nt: TGCGCCAGCAGCAGACAGGGGTTGGAAGCTTTCTTT
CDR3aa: CASSRQGLEAFF

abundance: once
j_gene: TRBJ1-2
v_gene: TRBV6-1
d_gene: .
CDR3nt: TGTGCCAGCAGTCCGGGCACCTTC
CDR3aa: CASSPGTF

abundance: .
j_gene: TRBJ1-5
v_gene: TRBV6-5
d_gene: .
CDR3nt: TGTGCCAGCAGTTACGAGGGCAATCAGCCCCAGCATTTT
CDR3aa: CASSYEGNQPQHF

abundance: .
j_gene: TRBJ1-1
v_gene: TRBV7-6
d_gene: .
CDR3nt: TGTGCCAGCAGCAACATGAACACTGAAGCTTTCTTT
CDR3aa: CASSNMNTEAFF

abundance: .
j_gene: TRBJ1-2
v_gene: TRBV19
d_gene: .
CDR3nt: TGTGCCAGTAGTTTAGGCCCTTCACGGGATTACGTTTATGGCTACACCTTC
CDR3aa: CASSLGPSRDYVYGYTF

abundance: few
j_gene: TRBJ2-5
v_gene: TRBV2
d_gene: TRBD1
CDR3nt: TGTGCCAGCAGGGACAGGGAAGAGACCCAGTACTTC
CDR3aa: CASRDREETQYF

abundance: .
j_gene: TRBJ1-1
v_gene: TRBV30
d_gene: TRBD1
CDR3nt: TGTGCCTGGAGTACTCGGACAGGGAACACTGAAGCTTTCTTT
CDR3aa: CAWSTRTGNTEAFF

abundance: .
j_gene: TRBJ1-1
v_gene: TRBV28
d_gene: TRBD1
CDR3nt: TGTGCCAGCAGTTTTACAGGGGGCGATGAAGCTTTCTTT
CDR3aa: CASSFTGGDEAFF

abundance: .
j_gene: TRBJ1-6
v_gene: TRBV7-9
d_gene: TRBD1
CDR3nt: TGTGCCAGCAGCCCCCGAGAGGGGGCGCAGAATTCACCCCTCCACTTT
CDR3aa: CASSPREGAQNSPLHF

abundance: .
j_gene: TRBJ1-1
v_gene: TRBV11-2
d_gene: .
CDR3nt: TGTGCCAGCAGCTTAGGCGCCACTGAAGCTTTCTTT
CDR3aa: CASSLGATEAFF

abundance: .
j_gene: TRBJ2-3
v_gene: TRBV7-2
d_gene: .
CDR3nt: TGTGCCAGCAGCTTAAATCGGGAGTTGACAGATACGCAGTATTTT
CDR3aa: CASSLNRELTDTQYF

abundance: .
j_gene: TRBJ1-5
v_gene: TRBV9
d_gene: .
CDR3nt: TGTGCCAGCAGCGTAGGAGGGAGGTTGGATCAGCCCCAGCATTTT
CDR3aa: CASSVGGRLDQPQHF

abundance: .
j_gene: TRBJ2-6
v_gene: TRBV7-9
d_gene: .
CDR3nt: TGTGCCAGCAGCTTAGCTATACGGGGTTCCTCTGGGGCCAACGTCCTGACTTTC
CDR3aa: CASSLAIRGSSGANVLTF

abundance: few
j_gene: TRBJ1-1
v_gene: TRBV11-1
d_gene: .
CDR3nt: TGTGCCAGCAGCCGGGGACAGAACACTGAAGCTTTCTTT
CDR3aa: CASSRGQNTEAFF

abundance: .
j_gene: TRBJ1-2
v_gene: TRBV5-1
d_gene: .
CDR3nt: TGCGCCAGCAGCTTGGCCTCAGACTTCTATGGCTACACCTTC
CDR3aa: CASSLASDFYGYTF

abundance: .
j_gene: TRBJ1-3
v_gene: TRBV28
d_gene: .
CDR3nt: TGTGCCAGCAGCCTATCTCAGGGCTCCTCTGGAAACACCATATATTTT
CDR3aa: CASSLSQGSSGNTIYF

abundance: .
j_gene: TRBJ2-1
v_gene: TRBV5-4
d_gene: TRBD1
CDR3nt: TGTGCCAGCAGCTTGACGGGACAGAGCTCCTACAATGAGCAGTTCTTC
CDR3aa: CASSLTGQSSYNEQFF

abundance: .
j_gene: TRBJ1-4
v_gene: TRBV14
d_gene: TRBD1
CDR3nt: TGTGCCAGCAGATCCGGACAGGGAATGTATGAAAAACTGTTTTTT
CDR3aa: CASRSGQGMYEKLFF

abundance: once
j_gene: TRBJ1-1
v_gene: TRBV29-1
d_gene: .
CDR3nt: TGCAGCGTCATCCAAGACAGCACTGAAGCTTTCTTT
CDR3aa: CSVIQDSTEAFF

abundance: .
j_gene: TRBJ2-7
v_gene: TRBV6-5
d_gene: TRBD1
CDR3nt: TGTGCCAGCAGTAAGGGACAGGGGATCTACGAGCAGTACTTC
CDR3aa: CASSKGQGIYEQYF

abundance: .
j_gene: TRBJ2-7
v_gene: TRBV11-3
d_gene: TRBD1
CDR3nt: TGTGCCAGCAGCAACAAGGGACAGTCGTACGAGCAGTACTTC
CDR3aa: CASSNKGQSYEQYF